One sample yielded the 7 T cell receptor beta chains listed below, sequenced in a study of blood T cell repertoires in COVID-19. The data were produced by immunoSEQ multiplex PCR, yet TCRdb's version contains in-frame clones alone and is incomplete. Here the sample spans fewer than 250,000 clones, roughly 86% being singletons. The specimen was peripheral blood. All receptors come from a man aged 50 or older with acute or convalescent COVID-19.

The chain couples TRBV5-6 to TRBJ2-7; D unresolved. Germline CDR1 and CDR2: SGHDT and YYEEEE. The CDR3 contains 13 residues. V was clipped by 2 bases and J by 5 bases, with 11 bases between them. The CDR3 sequence is CASSFTRRHEQYF. CDR3 nucleotides: TGTGCCAGCAGCTTCACGAGGCGGCACGAGCAGTACTTC.

About this clone itself: The same CDR3 can be traced to other DNA sequences in this sample. DNA for the CDR3: TGTGCCAGTAGCCCAGGGACAGGCACCTACGAGCAGTACTTC. Amino acid sequence: CASSPGTGTYEQYF. The chain has TRBV19 and TRBJ2-7; 8 nucleotides match TRBD1. CDR3 size: 14 residues. Germline V gene lookup returns CDR1 LNHDA and CDR2 SQIVND (reference sequence). Trimming took 6 bases from V and 2 from J; bases not matched to a gene: 6.

This clone was detected only a few times. The chain links TRBV2 to TRBJ2-7; the D gene is possibly TRBD1 (5 bases). Germline CDR1 is SNHLY and CDR2 is FYNNEI. This CDR3 region has 14 residues. Between the trimmed V and J ends, which lost 6 bases and 0 bases, there was a span of 12 bases. This CDR3 reads CASSRTWPSYEQYF. The CDR3 bases are TGTGCCAGCAGCCGGACATGGCCCTCCTACGAGCAGTACTTC.

The rearrangement uses TRBV6-2 or TRBV6-3 and TRBJ2-3; 10 positions match TRBD2. With V trimmed by 0 bases and J by 1 base, 1 base remained unmatched. This CDR3 is 16 amino acids long. Germline V gene lookup returns CDR1 MNHEY and CDR2 SVGEGT. CDR3 residues: CASSYSLAGGTDTQYF. The CDR3, as DNA: TGTGCCAGCAGTTACTCTCTAGCGGGGGGCACAGATACGCAGTATTTT.

This chain joins TRBV6-4 and TRBJ2-7; 7 bases line up with TRBD1. V shed 3 bases, J shed 3 bases, and the junction held 8 bases outside the gene matches. The germline V gene has CDR1 MRHNA and CDR2 SNTAGT. The CDR3 covers 15 residues. The CDR3 bases are TGTGCCAGCAGTGAAAGGGGGCGTGTACACTACGAGCAGTACTTC. Amino acids: CASSERGRVHYEQYF.

The rearrangement uses TRBV2 and TRBJ2-1; 12 nucleotides agree with TRBD2. V dropped 4 bases and J dropped 7; count of bases not matched to a gene: 5. The CDR3 contains 15 residues. Germline loops: CDR1 SNHLY, CDR2 FYNNEI. CDR3 DNA: TGTGCCAGCAGTGCCCGACTAGCGGGAGAAAATGAGCAGTTCTTC. This gives the protein CASSARLAGENEQFF.

The J gene is TRBJ2-3, the V gene TRBV30; D call uncertain. V was clipped by 5 bases and J by 1 base, with 4 bases between them. The V gene's germline CDR1 is GTSNPN and CDR2 SVGIG (reference sequence). The CDR3 totals 11 residues. CDR3 bases: TGTGCCTGGGCGGGCACAGATACGCAGTATTTT. Protein: CAWAGTDTQYF.